This entry lists 30 T cell receptor beta chains sequenced from one sample in a study of Ad26.COV2.S vaccination and SARS-CoV-2 variants. The treatment was: around 19 received Ad26.COV2.S at low or high dose, single or two shots; roughly five received placebo; per-sample allocation not given. Collection of the samples took place on day 63 after the first injection of vaccine or placebo. Here immunoSEQ multiplex PCR was the method, and the copy in TCRdb shows in-frame clones only, minus some. The data contain about 680,000 clones, about 89% of them singletons. Sequencing was performed on peripheral blood, taken in a trial of Ad26.COV2.S vaccine versus placebo. The receptors come from a person between 18 and 65 years old who received the Ad26.COV2.S COVID-19 vaccine or a placebo.

The chain uses TRBV29-1 and TRBJ1-2; TRBD1 aligns across 8 bases. This CDR3 spans 13 amino acids. V lost 4 bases, J lost 7 bases, and 8 bases stayed unmatched. Germline V lookup: CDR1 SQVTM, CDR2 ANQGSEA. The CDR3 reads CSVAQGGTAGYTF. Here the CDR3 DNA reads TGCAGCGTTGCACAGGGGGGAACCGCTGGCTACACCTTC. The full variable domain, in which reference TRBV29-1 and TRBJ1-2 provide the parts outside the CDR3, is SAVISQKPSRDICQRGTSLTIQCQVDSQVTMMFWYRQQPGQSLTLIATANQGSEATYESGFVIDKFPISRPNLTFSTLTVSNMSPEDSSIYLCSVAQGGTAGYTFGSGTRLTVV.

This clone was seen a single time. V gene TRBV7-7 combines with J gene TRBJ2-5; D possibly corresponds to TRBD1 (6 bases). This CDR3 comprises 14 residues. CDR1 SSHAT and CDR2 FNYEAQ come from the germline V gene (reference sequence). With 4 bases removed from V and 2 bases from J, the gap between germline ends came to 11 bases. DNA for the CDR3: TGTGCCAGCAGCTCGGACAGCCGACAAGAGACCCAGTACTTC. This translates into CASSSDSRQETQYF.

The J gene is TRBJ2-3, the V gene TRBV2; 13 bases are a match to TRBD2. V shed 6 bases and J 6 bases; nucleotides not matched to a gene: 3. The CDR3 consists of 14 residues. From germline, CDR1 is SNHLY and CDR2 FYNNEI. The CDR3 DNA sequence: TGTGCCAGCAGCGGGACTAGCGGGACCGATACGCAGTATTTT. Translating it yields CASSGTSGTDTQYF.

The chain is built from TRBV30 and TRBJ1-2; D gene unclear. The CDR3 is 13 residues long. V lost 3 bases to trimming and J lost 2 bases, with 10 bases between them. CDR1 GTSNPN and CDR2 SVGIG come from the germline V gene (reference sequence). CDR3 sequence: CAWSPTRNYGYTF. The DNA for the CDR3 is TGTGCCTGGAGCCCAACACGCAACTATGGCTACACCTTC.

The chain employs TRBV27 and TRBJ1-5; possibly TRBD1 for D (5 bases). With 2 bases removed from V and 0 bases from J, the gap between germline ends came to 11 bases. The length of the CDR3 is 16 residues. Germline lookup yields CDR1 MNHEY and CDR2 SMNVEV (reference sequence). As DNA, the CDR3 is TGTGCCAGCAGTTTAGGGGGGGGGTATAGCAATCAGCCCCAGCATTTT. Its protein is CASSLGGGYSNQPQHF.

The chain links TRBV6-6 to TRBJ2-5; D might be TRBD2 (5 bases). The V end lost 5 bases, the J end lost 7 bases, and 8 bases lay between the germline ends. This CDR3 has 11 amino acids. Germline lookup yields CDR1 MNHNY and CDR2 SVGAGI (reference sequence). The CDR3: CASSPEGTQYF. The CDR3 coding sequence is TGTGCCAGCAGTCCCGAGGGGACCCAGTACTTC.

V usage is TRBV6-4 and J usage is TRBJ1-6; weak D call: TRBD1 (5 bases). The CDR3 runs 15 residues. With 6 bases removed from V and 9 bases from J, the gap between germline ends came to 18 bases. The germline V gene has CDR1 MRHNA and CDR2 SNTAGT. The CDR3 reads CASSATGTLTSPLHF. The CDR3 region has the DNA TGTGCCAGCAGCGCCACCGGGACCCTTACTTCACCCCTCCACTTT.

The chain recombines TRBV7-9 with TRBJ1-5; D not certain. V lost 5 bases and J 0 bases, leaving 8 bases between the germline ends. The V gene's germline CDR1 is SEHNR and CDR2 FQNEAQ (reference sequence). The CDR3 has 14 residues. The chain's CDR3 is CASSPGDSNQPQHF. As DNA, the CDR3 is TGTGCCAGCAGCCCAGGTGATAGCAATCAGCCCCAGCATTTT.

The rearrangement uses TRBV6-6 and TRBJ1-2; D gene ambiguous. The CDR3 totals 15 residues. Germline V gene lookup returns CDR1 MNHNY and CDR2 SVGAGI (reference sequence). V lost 6 bases, J lost 1 base, and 15 bases lay in between. Written as DNA, the CDR3 is TGTGCCAGCAGACCCTCCGGGTCAGATAACTATGGCTACACCTTC. Its translation: CASRPSGSDNYGYTF.

V and J are TRBV20-1 and TRBJ1-2; D uncertain. The V end lost 1 base, the J end lost 8 bases, and 8 bases lay between the germline ends. CDR1 and CDR2 from the germline V gene are DFQATT and SNEGSKA (reference sequence). CDR3 size: 11 residues. The CDR3 sequence is CSARVGGGYTF. The DNA for the CDR3 is TGCAGTGCTAGAGTGGGAGGGGGCTACACCTTC.

The chain is built from TRBV2 and TRBJ1-2, with D unresolved. Germline V lookup: CDR1 SNHLY, CDR2 FYNNEI. Trimming stripped 10 bases from V and 7 bases from J, with 22 bases between. This CDR3 has 14 residues. CDR3 in amino acids: CATTVDGPVLGYTF. Here the CDR3 DNA reads TGTGCCACCACTGTGGACGGTCCCGTTCTTGGCTACACCTTC.

This chain links TRBV11-2 with TRBJ2-2; D remains unclear. The CDR3 length is 14 residues. Trimming removed 0 bases from V and 6 bases from J, with 8 bases in between. The germline V gene encodes CDR1 SGHAT and CDR2 FQNNGV. Here the CDR3 DNA reads TGTGCCAGCAGCTTAGATCGCACAGCCGGGGAGCTGTTTTTT. It encodes CASSLDRTAGELFF.

The chain has TRBV6-5 and TRBJ2-2, with 11 bases matching TRBD1. CDR3 length: 15 residues. Germline V gene sequence: CDR1 MNHEY, CDR2 SVGAGI. With V trimmed by 4 bases and J by 4 bases, 2 bases remained unmatched. CDR3 amino acids: CASSWGQGGTGELFF. The CDR3 nucleotides are TGTGCCAGCAGTTGGGGACAGGGGGGCACCGGGGAGCTGTTTTTT.

The chain recombines TRBV11-2 with TRBJ2-5, with 16 bases aligning to TRBD2. The CDR3 is 16 amino acids. The V segment lost 5 bases and the J segment 5 bases; nucleotides outside the gene matches: 5. The germline CDR1 and CDR2 sequences are SGHAT and FQNNGV. CDR3 amino acids: CASSPQGLAGGETQYF. The CDR3 DNA reads as TGTGCCAGCAGCCCCCAGGGACTAGCGGGAGGGGAGACCCAGTACTTC.

The chain recombines TRBV4-3 with TRBJ1-2; the D gene is possibly TRBD1 (5 bases). Germline CDR1 and CDR2: LGHNA and YSLEER. This CDR3 is 14 amino acids long. V lost 3 bases and J 4 bases, leaving 12 bases between the germline ends. CDR3 in amino acids: CASSQSFQGYGYTF. The CDR3 nucleotides read TGCGCCAGCAGCCAGTCGTTCCAGGGCTATGGCTACACCTTC.

The gene calls are TRBV6-5 and TRBJ1-1; perhaps TRBD1 as D (5 bases). The germline gives CDR1 MNHEY, CDR2 SVGAGI. The CDR3 has 15 residues. V lost 7 bases to trimming and J lost 10 bases, with 25 bases between them. CDR3 nucleotides: TGTGCCAGCACCCGGGAGTTTGAGGGGAAACCGGTAGCTTTCTTT. Translation gives CASTREFEGKPVAFF.

This sequence joins TRBV5-1 and TRBJ1-3; a possible D gene is TRBD1 (5 bases). The CDR3 is made up of 16 amino acids. The germline CDR1 and CDR2 sequences are SGHRS and YFSETQ. V lost 0 bases, J lost 4 bases, and 14 bases lay in between. CDR3 DNA sequence: TGCGCCAGCAGCTTGGGGGGCCCTGGAGGCGGAAACACCATATATTTT. Protein sequence: CASSLGGPGGGNTIYF.

The chain carries TRBV12-3 or TRBV12-4 and TRBJ1-2; D gene ambiguous. The CDR3 runs 13 residues. V was clipped by 6 bases and J by 6 bases, with 14 bases between them. Here the CDR3 reads CASRGPTSDGYTF. CDR3 nucleotide sequence: TGTGCCAGCAGGGGCCCCACTTCGGATGGCTACACCTTC.

J is TRBJ1-5 and V is TRBV19; possible D gene TRBD1, 5 bases. The CDR3 totals 15 residues. The V gene's germline CDR1 is LNHDA and CDR2 SQIVND (reference sequence). The V end was cut by 6 bases, the J end by 1 base, with 13 bases between. CDR3 sequence reads: CASSPPGVSNQPQHF. For the CDR3, the DNA is TGTGCCAGTAGCCCCCCGGGGGTCAGCAATCAGCCCCAGCATTTT.

The chain employs TRBV15 and TRBJ1-2, with a possible D match to TRBD1 (6 bases). Germline V gene data show CDR1 as LNHNV and CDR2 as YYDKDF (reference sequence). The CDR3 is 16 residues long. V shed 0 bases and J shed 6 bases, with 17 bases lying between them. The CDR3 region is CATSRDTGPLVNGYTF. The CDR3 DNA reads TGTGCCACCAGCAGAGATACAGGGCCCTTAGTAAATGGCTACACCTTC.

The chain combines TRBV5-1 with TRBJ2-1, with D perhaps matching TRBD2 (6 bases). The CDR3 runs 15 residues. The germline gives CDR1 SGHRS, CDR2 YFSETQ. V lost 0 bases to trimming and J lost 3 bases, with 10 bases between them. This CDR3 reads CASSLAASVYNEQFF. CDR3 DNA sequence: TGCGCCAGCAGCTTGGCAGCTAGCGTCTACAATGAGCAGTTCTTC.

The rearrangement links TRBV30 to TRBJ2-3; D remains unclear. This CDR3 spans 13 amino acids. V dropped 2 bases and J dropped 8 bases, with 14 bases sitting between them. Germline assignment: CDR1 GTSNPN and CDR2 SVGIG (reference sequence). The CDR3 loop is CAWSLRPEVTQYF. CDR3 coding DNA: TGTGCCTGGAGTCTGCGACCCGAGGTTACGCAGTATTTT.

Only one count was recorded for this clone. The chain joins TRBV6-2 or TRBV6-3 to TRBJ2-7, with D unclear. Germline V gives CDR1 MNHEY, CDR2 SVGEGT. This CDR3 comprises 15 residues. V gave up 0 bases and J gave up 2 bases, with 11 bases separating them. CDR3 nucleotides: TGTGCCAGCAGTTACTCAGGGCAGGACCCCTACGAGCAGTACTTC. This encodes CASSYSGQDPYEQYF.

This clone was observed a single time. The chain joins TRBV7-7 to TRBJ2-1; TRBD2 aligns across 8 bases. Germline V lookup: CDR1 SSHAT, CDR2 FNYEAQ (reference sequence). CDR3 length equals 14 residues. After removal of 5 bases from V and 6 bases from J, the junction contained 6 bases not matched to a gene. The CDR3 coding sequence is TGTGCCAGCAGCCCCCCCGGGGGGGCCAATGAGCAGTTCTTC. Protein product: CASSPPGGANEQFF.

This clone was counted only a few times. Here the CDR3 DNA reads TGTGCCAGCAGCTTGGGGTCTCCCCGGCAAGAGACCCAGTACTTC. This translates into CASSLGSPRQETQYF. The genes are TRBV5-4 and TRBJ2-5, with no clear D. V was clipped by 0 bases and J by 2 bases, with 11 bases between them. CDR3 length equals 15 residues. Germline V gene sequence: CDR1 SGHNT, CDR2 YYREEE (reference sequence).

The chain is built from TRBV7-9 and TRBJ2-2; 12 positions match TRBD2. With 3 bases clipped from V and 3 bases from J, the junction kept 5 bases outside the gene matches. The germline CDR1 and CDR2 sequences are SEHNR and FQNEAQ (reference sequence). This CDR3 has 17 amino acids. In nucleotides, the CDR3 is TGTGCCAGCAGCTTCCCTAGCGGGGGGGCCGACACCGGGGAGCTGTTTTTT. Its protein is CASSFPSGGADTGELFF.

The chain combines TRBV10-3 with TRBJ1-5; TRBD1 might be the D (5 bases). CDR1 ENHRY and CDR2 SYGVKD come from the germline V gene. Trimming cost V 6 bases and J 9 bases, with 15 bases left between them. This CDR3 region has 13 residues. CDR3 sequence (DNA): TGTGCCATCAGACCGGACAACTCATGGCCCCAGCATTTT. Translation: CAIRPDNSWPQHF.

CDR3 coding DNA: TGCAGCGCCTGGGAGACTCCGAATGAGCAGTTCTTC. This sequence encodes CSAWETPNEQFF. This sequence joins TRBV29-1 and TRBJ2-1, with a tentative D call TRBD2 (5 bases). The V gene's germline CDR1 is SQVTM and CDR2 ANQGSEA. CDR3 length: 12 residues. V lost 7 bases and J 7 bases, leaving 14 bases between the germline ends.

The chain links TRBV6-2 or TRBV6-3 to TRBJ2-1; 10 nucleotides match TRBD2. This CDR3 has 15 residues. Germline V gene lookup returns CDR1 MNHEY and CDR2 SVGEGT. V trimming: 2 bases; J trimming: 3 bases; junction bases outside the gene matches: 1. DNA of the CDR3: TGTGCCAGCAGTTACGGGACTAGCGTCTACAATGAGCAGTTCTTC. This codes for CASSYGTSVYNEQFF.

V and J are TRBV30 and TRBJ2-1; 8 nucleotides match TRBD2. V lost 2 bases, J lost 3 bases, and 9 bases stayed unmatched. The CDR3 is made up of 16 amino acids. Germline V gene sequence: CDR1 GTSNPN, CDR2 SVGIG (reference sequence). CDR3 sequence (DNA): TGTGCCTGGAGTATAGGGGCGGGAGGAGTCTACAATGAGCAGTTCTTC. This encodes CAWSIGAGGVYNEQFF.